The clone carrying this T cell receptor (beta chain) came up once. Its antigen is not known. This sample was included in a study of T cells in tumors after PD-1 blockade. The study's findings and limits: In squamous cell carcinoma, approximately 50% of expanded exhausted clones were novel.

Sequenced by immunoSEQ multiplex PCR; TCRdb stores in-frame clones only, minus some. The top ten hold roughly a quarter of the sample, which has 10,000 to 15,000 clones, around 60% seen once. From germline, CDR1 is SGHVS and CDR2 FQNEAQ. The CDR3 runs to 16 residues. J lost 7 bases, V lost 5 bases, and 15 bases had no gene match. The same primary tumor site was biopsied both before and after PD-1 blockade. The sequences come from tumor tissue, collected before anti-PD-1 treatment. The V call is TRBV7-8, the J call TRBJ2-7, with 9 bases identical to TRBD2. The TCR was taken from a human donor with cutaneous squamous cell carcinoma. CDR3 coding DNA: TGTGCCAGCAGCGAAGATAGCGGGGGCGCCCTCCAGGAGCAGTACTTC. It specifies CASSEDSGGALQEQYF.